This TCR beta chain appears in the sequencing data of a study of shared clonotypes between healthy human individuals. Study results and limitations: Memory subsets generally showed lower estimated richness than naive subsets.

About this clone: Its antigen remains unknown.

Each of the donors was a healthy adult who was HIV-negative and had not had a recent acute infection or vaccination. An even split of each subset's genomic DNA across several immunoSEQ plates was performed. TCRdb's table, derived via immunoSEQ multiplex PCR, lists solely in-frame clones and lacks some. In the table there are over 1.4 million clones, 95% to 97% of which are singletons. The TCR sequence derives from a man younger than 40 in good health. Sequencing was carried out using naive CD4+ T cells sorted from blood. Subset of the sample: CD45RA+ positively selected.

The CDR3 here is CASSYRRENFLYGYTF. CDR3 bases: TGTGCCAGCAGTTACCGCAGGGAAAACTTCCTCTATGGCTACACCTTC. V and J are TRBV6-5 and TRBJ1-2; D may be TRBD1 (5 bases). This CDR3 has 16 residues. The V gene lost 2 bases and the J gene lost 4 bases, with 17 bases spanning the gap. Looked up from germline, CDR1 is MNHEY and CDR2 is SVGAGI.